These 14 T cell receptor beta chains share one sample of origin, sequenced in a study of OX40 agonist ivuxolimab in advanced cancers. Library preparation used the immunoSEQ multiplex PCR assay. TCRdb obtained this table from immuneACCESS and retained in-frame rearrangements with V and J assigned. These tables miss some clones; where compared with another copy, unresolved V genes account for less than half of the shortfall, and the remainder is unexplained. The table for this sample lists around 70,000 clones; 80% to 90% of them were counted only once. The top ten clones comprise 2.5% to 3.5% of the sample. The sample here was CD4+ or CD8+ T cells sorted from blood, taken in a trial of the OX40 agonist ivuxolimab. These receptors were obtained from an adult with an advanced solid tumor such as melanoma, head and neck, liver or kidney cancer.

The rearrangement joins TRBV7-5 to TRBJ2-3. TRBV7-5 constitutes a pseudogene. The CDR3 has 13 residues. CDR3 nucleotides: TGTGCCAGAAGCCCAGTGCAGCCAGATACGCAGTATTTT. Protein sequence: CARSPVQPDTQYF.

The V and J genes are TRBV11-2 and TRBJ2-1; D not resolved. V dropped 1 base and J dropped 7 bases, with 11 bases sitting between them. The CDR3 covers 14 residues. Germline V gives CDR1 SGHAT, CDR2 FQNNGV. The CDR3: CASSLAAIKNEQFF. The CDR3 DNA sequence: TGTGCCAGCAGCTTAGCTGCCATCAAGAATGAGCAGTTCTTC.

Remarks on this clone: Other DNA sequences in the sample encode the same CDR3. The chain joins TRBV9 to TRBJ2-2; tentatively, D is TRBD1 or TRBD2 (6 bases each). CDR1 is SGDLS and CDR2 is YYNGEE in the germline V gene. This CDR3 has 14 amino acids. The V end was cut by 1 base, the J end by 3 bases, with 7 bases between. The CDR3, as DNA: TGTGCCAGCAGCGTAAGGGGGGACACCGGGGAGCTGTTTTTT. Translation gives CASSVRGDTGELFF.

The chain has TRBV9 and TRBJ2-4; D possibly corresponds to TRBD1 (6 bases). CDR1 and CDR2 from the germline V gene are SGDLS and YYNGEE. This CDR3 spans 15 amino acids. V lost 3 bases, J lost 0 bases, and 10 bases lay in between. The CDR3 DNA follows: TGTGCCAGCAGCGCCAGGGGAGTAGCCAAAAACATTCAGTACTTC. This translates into CASSARGVAKNIQYF.

The CDR3 here is CAWSVSRGRQPQHF. In nucleotides, the CDR3 is TGTGCCTGGAGTGTGAGTAGGGGGCGACAGCCCCAGCATTTT. The rearrangement links TRBV30 to TRBJ1-5, with 7 bases matching TRBD1. J gave up 7 bases and V 0 bases, and 6 bases lay outside the gene matches. CDR3 size: 14 residues. Germline-derived CDR1 and CDR2 are GTSNPN and SVGIG (reference sequence).

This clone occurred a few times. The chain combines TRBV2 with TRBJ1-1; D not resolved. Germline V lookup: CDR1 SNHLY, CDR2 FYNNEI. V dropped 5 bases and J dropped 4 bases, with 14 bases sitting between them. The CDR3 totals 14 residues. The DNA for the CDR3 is TGTGCCAGCAGTCGCGCGGTAGTGAGCACTGAAGCTTTCTTT. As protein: CASSRAVVSTEAFF.

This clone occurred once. In DNA form, the CDR3 reads TGTGCCAGCAGAACCTCCGTGACTCTCTATGGCTACACCTTC. Amino acid sequence: CASRTSVTLYGYTF. The chain uses TRBV6-1 and TRBJ1-2; no firm D call. V was pared by 6 bases and J by 4 bases, with 15 bases between. Germline V gives CDR1 MNHNS, CDR2 SASEGT. The CDR3 is made up of 14 amino acids.

The chain's CDR3 is CASGLVGGSSYEQYF. The CDR3 coding sequence is TGTGCTAGTGGTTTGGTAGGGGGTAGCAGTTACGAGCAGTACTTC. V gene TRBV12-5 combines with J gene TRBJ2-7; a possible D gene is TRBD1 (6 bases). V was clipped by 0 bases and J by 4 bases, with 13 bases between them. In germline, CDR1 is LGHNT, CDR2 FRNRAP. The CDR3 extends over 15 amino acids.

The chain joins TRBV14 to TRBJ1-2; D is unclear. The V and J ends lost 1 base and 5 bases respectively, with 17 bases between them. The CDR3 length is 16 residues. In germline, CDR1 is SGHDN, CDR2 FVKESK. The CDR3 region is CASSQAYSQTWYGYTF. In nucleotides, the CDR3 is TGTGCCAGCAGCCAAGCCTACAGCCAGACCTGGTATGGCTACACCTTC.

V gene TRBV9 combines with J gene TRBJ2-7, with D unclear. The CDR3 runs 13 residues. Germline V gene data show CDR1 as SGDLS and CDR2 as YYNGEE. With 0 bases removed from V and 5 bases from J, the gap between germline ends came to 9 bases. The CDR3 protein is CASSVGHRDEQYF. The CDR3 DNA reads TGTGCCAGCAGCGTAGGACATCGGGACGAGCAGTACTTC.

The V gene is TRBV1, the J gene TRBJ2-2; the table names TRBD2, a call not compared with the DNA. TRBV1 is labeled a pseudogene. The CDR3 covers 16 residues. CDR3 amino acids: CTSSPRSGGNTGELFF. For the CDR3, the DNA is TGCACCAGCAGCCCAAGGTCCGGAGGGAACACCGGGGAGCTGTTTTTT.

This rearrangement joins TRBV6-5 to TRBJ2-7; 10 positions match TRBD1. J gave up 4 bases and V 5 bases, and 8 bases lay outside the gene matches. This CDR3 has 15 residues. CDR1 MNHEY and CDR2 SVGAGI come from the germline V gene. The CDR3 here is CASSAPGTGDYEQYF. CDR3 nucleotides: TGTGCCAGCAGTGCCCCCGGGACAGGGGATTACGAGCAGTACTTC.

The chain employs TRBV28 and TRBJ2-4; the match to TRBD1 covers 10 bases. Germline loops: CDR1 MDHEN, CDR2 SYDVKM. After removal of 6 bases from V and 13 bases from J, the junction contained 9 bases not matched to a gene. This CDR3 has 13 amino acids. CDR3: CASSTGQGVGQYF. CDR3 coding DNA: TGTGCCAGCAGCACCGGACAGGGGGTTGGACAGTACTTC.

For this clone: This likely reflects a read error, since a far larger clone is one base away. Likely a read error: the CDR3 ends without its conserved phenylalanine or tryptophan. In nucleotides, the CDR3 is TGCAGCGGATCACAGGGACCCCTCAACACCGGGGAGCTGTTTTCT. Its protein is CSGSQGPLNTGELFS. The chain is built from TRBV29-1 and TRBJ2-2; weak D call: TRBD1 (6 bases). The CDR3 runs to 15 residues. Germline V gene lookup returns CDR1 SQVTM and CDR2 ANQGSEA. Trimming pared 7 bases from V and 2 bases from J, leaving 17 bases between.